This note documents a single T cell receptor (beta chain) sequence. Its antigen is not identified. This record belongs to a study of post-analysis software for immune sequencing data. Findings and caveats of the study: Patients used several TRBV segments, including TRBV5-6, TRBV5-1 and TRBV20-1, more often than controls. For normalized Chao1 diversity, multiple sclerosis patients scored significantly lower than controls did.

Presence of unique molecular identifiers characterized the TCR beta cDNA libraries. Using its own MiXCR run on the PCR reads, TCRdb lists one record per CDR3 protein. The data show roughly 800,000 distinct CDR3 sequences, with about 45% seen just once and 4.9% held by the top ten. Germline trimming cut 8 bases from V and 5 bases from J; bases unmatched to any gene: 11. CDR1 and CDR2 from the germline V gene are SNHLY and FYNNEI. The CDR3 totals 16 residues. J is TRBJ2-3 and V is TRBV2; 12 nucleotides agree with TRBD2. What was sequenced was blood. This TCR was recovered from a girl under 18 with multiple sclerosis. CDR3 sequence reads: CASPPRLAGAVDTQYF. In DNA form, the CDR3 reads TGTGCCAGCCCCCCCCGACTAGCGGGAGCTGTAGATACGCAGTATTTT.